This TCR beta chain was recovered during a study of T cell changes during pregnancy in multiple sclerosis. CDR3 length: 16 residues. Germline V gives CDR1 LNHDA, CDR2 SQIVND (reference sequence). The V gene lost 0 bases and the J gene lost 5 bases, with 16 bases spanning the gap. Sequenced by immunoSEQ multiplex PCR; TCRdb stores in-frame clones only, minus some. The sample records under 50,000 clones, about nine tenths being singletons. This specimen consisted of CD4+ T cells from peripheral blood mononuclear cells, obtained in the first trimester of pregnancy. The rearrangement links TRBV19 to TRBJ2-5, with D possibly TRBD2 on 5 matching bases. The origin of this receptor is a female donor in good health, enrolled as a control in a pregnancy study. The CDR3 is CASSIDGSLGAETQYF. DNA for the CDR3: TGTGCCAGTAGTATAGATGGGAGCCTGGGAGCCGAGACCCAGTACTTC.